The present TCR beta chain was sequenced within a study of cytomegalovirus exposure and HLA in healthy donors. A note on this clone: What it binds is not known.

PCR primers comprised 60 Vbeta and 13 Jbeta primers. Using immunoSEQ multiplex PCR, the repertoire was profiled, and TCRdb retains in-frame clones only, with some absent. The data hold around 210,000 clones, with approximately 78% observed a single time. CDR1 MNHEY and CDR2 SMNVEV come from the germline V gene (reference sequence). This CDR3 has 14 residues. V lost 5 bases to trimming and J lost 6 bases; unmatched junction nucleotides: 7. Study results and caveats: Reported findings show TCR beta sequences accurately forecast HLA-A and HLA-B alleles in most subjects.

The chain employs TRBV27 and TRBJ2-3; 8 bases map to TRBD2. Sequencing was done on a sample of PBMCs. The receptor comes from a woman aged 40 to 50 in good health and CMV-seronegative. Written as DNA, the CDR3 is TGTGCCAGCAGTCCGGGACTAGATTGGGATACGCAGTATTTT. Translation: CASSPGLDWDTQYF.